This entry is about one T cell receptor beta chain. The antigen is undetermined. The data were obtained in a study of CD8 T cells in ankylosing spondylitis. Study findings and constraints: About 8 highly homologous variants made up a TCR beta motif, and this motif appeared characteristic of ankylosing spondylitis blood.

V was pared by 4 bases and J by 3 bases, with 14 bases between. The CDR3 contains 14 residues. Germline V gives CDR1 SGHRS, CDR2 YFSETQ. TCRdb ran MiXCR on the 5' RACE reads and lists one entry per CDR3 protein. The sample shows approximately 140,000 distinct CDR3 sequences, roughly 18% of them seen only once. The chain is built from TRBV5-1 and TRBJ2-7; possibly TRBD1 for D (5 bases). The sequence was collected from a male donor with ankylosing spondylitis. The specimen was blood, either unsorted or a sorted T cell fraction (not recorded which). The CDR3 sequence: CASSPWQGDYEQYF. In DNA form, the CDR3 reads TGCGCCAGCAGCCCATGGCAGGGCGACTACGAGCAGTACTTC.